This T cell receptor beta chain emerged from a study of human T cells and chemical hapten exposure. The overall study: Mainly, slight library volume differences in the pool made TCR yields vary.

The CDR3 contains 15 residues. The J segment lost 5 bases and the V segment lost 0 bases, leaving 8 bases of the junction unmatched. Germline-derived CDR1 and CDR2 are DFQATT and SNEGSKA (reference sequence). In the original processing: A per-sample median of roughly 96,000 TCRs was observed, with a range of 23,224 to 690,600. TCRdb used MiXCR to reprocess the RACE reads, holding one entry per CDR3 protein. None of the V and J calls come from the authors' own analysis; TCRdb made them. The table has some 50,000 distinct CDR3 sequences, approximately 9.3% seen once. This sample's time point: patch test 1, 2 weeks after DPC sensitization. This sample's treatment: therapeutic diphenylcyclopropenone sensitization with weekly scalp DPC.

This clonotype originated in a woman between 40 and 50 years old with alopecia areata. Some clones in this sample may be carry-over from other donors' samples. This rearrangement joins TRBV20-1 to TRBJ2-5; 8 positions agree with TRBD1. The sequences come from whole blood, collected in connection with sensitization to the hapten diphenylcyclopropenone (DPC). CDR3 bases: TGCAGTGCTAGAGATAAGGACAGGGAGGAGGAGACCCAGTACTTC. This codes for CSARDKDREEETQYF.